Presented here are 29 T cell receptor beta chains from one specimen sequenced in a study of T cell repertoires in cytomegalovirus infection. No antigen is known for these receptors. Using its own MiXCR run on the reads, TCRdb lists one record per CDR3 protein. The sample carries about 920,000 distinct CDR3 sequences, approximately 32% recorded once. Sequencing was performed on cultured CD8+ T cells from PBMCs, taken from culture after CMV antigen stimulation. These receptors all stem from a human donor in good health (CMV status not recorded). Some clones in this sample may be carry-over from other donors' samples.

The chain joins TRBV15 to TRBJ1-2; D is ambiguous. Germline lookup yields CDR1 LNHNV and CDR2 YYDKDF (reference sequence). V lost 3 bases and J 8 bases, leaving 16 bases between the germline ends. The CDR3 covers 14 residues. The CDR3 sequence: CATSSTDRDSGYTF. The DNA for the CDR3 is TGTGCCACCAGCAGCACTGACCGAGATTCAGGCTACACCTTC.

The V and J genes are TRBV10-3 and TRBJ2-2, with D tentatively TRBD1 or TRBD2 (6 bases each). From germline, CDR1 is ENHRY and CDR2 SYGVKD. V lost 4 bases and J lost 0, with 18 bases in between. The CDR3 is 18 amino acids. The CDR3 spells CAISGSNGGAANTGELFF. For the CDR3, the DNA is TGTGCCATCAGTGGGTCTAACGGGGGCGCGGCGAACACCGGGGAGCTGTTTTTT.

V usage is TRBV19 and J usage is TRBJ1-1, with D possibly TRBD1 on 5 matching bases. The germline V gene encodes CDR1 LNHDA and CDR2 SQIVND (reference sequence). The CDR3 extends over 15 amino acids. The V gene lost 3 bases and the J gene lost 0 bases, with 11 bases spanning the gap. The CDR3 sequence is CASSIGGGMNTEAFF. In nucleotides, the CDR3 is TGTGCCAGTAGTATTGGCGGGGGAATGAACACTGAAGCTTTCTTT.

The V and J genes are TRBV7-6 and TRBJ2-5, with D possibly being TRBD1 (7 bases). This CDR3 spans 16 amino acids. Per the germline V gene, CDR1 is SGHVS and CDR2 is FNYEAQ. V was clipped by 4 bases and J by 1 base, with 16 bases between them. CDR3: CASSYRLRGAQETQYF. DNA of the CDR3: TGTGCCAGCAGCTACCGGCTCAGGGGGGCCCAAGAGACCCAGTACTTC.

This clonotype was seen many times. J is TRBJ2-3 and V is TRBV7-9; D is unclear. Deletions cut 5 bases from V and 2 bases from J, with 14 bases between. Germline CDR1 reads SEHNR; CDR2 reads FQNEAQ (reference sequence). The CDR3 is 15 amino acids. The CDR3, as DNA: TGTGCCAGCAGCCCCACGGGCACCACCACAGATACGCAGTATTTT. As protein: CASSPTGTTTDTQYF.

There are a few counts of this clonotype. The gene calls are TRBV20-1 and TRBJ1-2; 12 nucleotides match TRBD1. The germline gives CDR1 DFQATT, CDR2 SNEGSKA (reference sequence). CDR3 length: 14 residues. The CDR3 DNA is TGCACGCTCCGGGACAGGGGGCGCCAGGTTGGCTACACCTTC. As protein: CTLRDRGRQVGYTF.

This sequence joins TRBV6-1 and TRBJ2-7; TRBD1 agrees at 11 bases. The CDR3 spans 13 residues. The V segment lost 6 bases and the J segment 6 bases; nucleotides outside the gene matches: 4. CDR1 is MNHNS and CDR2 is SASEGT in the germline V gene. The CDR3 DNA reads TGTGCCAGCAGACGGGACAGGGGGTCCGAGCAGTACGTC. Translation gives CASRRDRGSEQYV.

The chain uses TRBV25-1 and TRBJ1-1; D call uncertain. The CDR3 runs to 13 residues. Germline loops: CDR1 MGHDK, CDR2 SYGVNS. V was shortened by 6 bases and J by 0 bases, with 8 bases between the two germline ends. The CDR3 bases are TGTGCCAGCAGGGAGATTATGAACACTGAAGCTTTCTTT. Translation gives CASREIMNTEAFF. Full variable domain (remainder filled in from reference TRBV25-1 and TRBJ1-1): EADIYQTPRYLVIGTGKKITLECSQTMGHDKMYWYQQDPGMELHLIHYSYGVNSTEKGDLSSESTVSRIRTEHFPLTLESARPSHTSQYLCASREIMNTEAFFGQGTRLTVV.

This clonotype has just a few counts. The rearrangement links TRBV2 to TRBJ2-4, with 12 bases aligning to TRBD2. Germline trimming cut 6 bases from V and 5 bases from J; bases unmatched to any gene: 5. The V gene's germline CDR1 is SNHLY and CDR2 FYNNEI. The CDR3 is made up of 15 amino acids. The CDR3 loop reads CASSGLAGTQNIQYF. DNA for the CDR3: TGTGCCAGCAGCGGACTAGCGGGGACCCAAAACATTCAGTACTTC.

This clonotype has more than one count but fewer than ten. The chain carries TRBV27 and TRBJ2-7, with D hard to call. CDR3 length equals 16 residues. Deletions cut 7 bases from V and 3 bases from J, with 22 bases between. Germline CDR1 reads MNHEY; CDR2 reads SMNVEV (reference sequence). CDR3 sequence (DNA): TGTGCCAGCACCACTCATGGAAAGGCCGACAACTACGAGCAGTACGTC. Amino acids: CASTTHGKADNYEQYV.

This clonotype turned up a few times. CDR3 DNA: TGTGCCAGCAGCTTAGCGGACAGGGGATGGACTGAAGCTTTCTTT. This gives the protein CASSLADRGWTEAFF. J is TRBJ1-1 and V is TRBV7-2; 9 bases match TRBD1. CDR1 is SGHTA, CDR2 FQGNSA, per germline. V was pared by 0 bases and J by 5 bases, with 4 bases of the junction left unmatched. The CDR3 extends over 15 amino acids. The full variable domain, rest sourced from reference TRBV7-2 and TRBJ1-1, is GAGVSQSPSNKVTEKGKDVELRCDPISGHTALYWYRQSLGQGLEFLIYFQGNSAPDKSGLPSDRFSAERTGGSVSTLTIQRTQQEDSAVYLCASSLADRGWTEAFFGQGTRLTVV.

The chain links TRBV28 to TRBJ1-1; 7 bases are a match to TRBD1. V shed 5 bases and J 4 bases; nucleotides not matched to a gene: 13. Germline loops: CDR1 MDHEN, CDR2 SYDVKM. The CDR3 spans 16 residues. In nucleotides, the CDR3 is TGTGCCAGCAGTCACTGTAGGGGGCGCTTCGGCACTGAAGCTTTCTTT. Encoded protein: CASSHCRGRFGTEAFF.

The chain's CDR3 is CASSFSMGNQPQHF. CDR3 in DNA: TGTGCCAGCAGTTTCTCGATGGGGAATCAGCCCCAGCATTTT. This chain uses TRBV12-3 or TRBV12-4 with TRBJ1-5; D is uncertain. The CDR3 is 14 residues long. The V end was cut by 3 bases, the J end by 4 bases, with 10 bases between.

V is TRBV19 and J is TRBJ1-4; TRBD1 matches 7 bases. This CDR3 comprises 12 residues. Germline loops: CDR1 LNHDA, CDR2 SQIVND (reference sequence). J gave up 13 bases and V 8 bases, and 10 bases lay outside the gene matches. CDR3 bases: TGTGCCAGTGGAAAGGACAGGATCGGACTGTTTTTT. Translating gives CASGKDRIGLFF.

As DNA, the CDR3 is TGTGCCAGCAGCCGAGAGCCGGGGCTAGCAGAAACAGATACGCAGTATTTT. Translated: CASSREPGLAETDTQYF. The gene calls are TRBV7-6 and TRBJ2-3, with D perhaps being TRBD1 or TRBD2 (5 bases each). V shed 5 bases and J shed 3 bases, with 21 bases lying between them. Germline assignment: CDR1 SGHVS and CDR2 FNYEAQ. The CDR3 is 17 residues long.

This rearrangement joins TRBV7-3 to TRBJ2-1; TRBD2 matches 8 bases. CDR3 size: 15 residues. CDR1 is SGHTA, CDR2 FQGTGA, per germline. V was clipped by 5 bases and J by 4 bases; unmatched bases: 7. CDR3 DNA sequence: TGTGCCAGCAGCCACGGGGGGGGGACGTACAATGAGCAGTTCTTC. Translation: CASSHGGGTYNEQFF.

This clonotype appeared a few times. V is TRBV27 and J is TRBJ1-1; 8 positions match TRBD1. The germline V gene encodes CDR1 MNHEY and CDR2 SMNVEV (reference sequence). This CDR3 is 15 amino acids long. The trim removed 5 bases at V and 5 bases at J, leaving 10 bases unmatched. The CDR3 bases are TGTGCCAGCAGTATCCTACAGGGGGAATGGACTGAAGCTTTCTTT. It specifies CASSILQGEWTEAFF.

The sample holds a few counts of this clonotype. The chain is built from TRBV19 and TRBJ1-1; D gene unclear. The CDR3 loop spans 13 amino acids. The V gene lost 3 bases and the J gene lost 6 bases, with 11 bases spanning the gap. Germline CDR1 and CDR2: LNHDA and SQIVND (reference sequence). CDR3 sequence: CASSMGIGAEAFF. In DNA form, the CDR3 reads TGTGCCAGTAGTATGGGAATTGGGGCTGAAGCTTTCTTT.

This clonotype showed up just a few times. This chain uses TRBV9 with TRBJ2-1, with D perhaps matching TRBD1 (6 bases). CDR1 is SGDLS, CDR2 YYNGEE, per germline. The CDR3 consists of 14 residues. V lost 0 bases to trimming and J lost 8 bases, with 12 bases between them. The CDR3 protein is CASSVENRADEQFF. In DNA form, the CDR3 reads TGTGCCAGCAGCGTAGAGAACAGGGCCGATGAGCAGTTCTTC.

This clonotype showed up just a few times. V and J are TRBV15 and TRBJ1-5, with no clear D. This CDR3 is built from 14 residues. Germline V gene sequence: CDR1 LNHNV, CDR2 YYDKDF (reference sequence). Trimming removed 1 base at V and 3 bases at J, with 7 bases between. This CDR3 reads CATSRVADNQPQHF. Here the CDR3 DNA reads TGTGCCACCAGCAGAGTAGCCGACAATCAGCCCCAGCATTTT. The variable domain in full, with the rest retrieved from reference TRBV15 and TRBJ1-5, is DAMVIQNPRYQVTQFGKPVTLSCSQTLNHNVMYWYQQKSSQAPKLLFHYYDKDFNNEADTPDNFQSRRPNTSFCFLDIRSPGLGDTAMYLCATSRVADNQPQHFGDGTRLSIL.

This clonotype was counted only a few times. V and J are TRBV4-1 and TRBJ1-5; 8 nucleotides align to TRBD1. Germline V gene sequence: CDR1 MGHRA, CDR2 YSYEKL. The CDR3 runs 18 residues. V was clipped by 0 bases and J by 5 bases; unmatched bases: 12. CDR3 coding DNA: TGCGCCAGCAGCCAAGATGACCCCACAGGGGGATGGGATCAGCCCCAGCATTTT. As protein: CASSQDDPTGGWDQPQHF.

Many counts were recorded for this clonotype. The CDR3 DNA reads TGTGCCAGCAGCGCGGACAGCAATCAGCCCCAGCATTTT. It specifies CASSADSNQPQHF. The gene calls are TRBV5-4 and TRBJ1-5; no clear D gene. The CDR3 length is 13 residues. V dropped 4 bases and J dropped 1 base, with 6 bases sitting between them. The V gene's germline CDR1 is SGHNT and CDR2 YYREEE (reference sequence).

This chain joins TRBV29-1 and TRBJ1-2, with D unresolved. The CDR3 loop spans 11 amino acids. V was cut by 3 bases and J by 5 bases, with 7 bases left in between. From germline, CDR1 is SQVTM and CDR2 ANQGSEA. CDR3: CSVDESYGYTF. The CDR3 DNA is TGCAGCGTTGATGAATCTTATGGCTACACCTTC.

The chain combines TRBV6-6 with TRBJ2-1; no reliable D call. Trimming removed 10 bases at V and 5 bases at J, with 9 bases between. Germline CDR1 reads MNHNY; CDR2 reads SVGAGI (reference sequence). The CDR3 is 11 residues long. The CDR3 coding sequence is TGTGCCACCGACCGCAACAATGAGCAGTTCTTC. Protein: CATDRNNEQFF.

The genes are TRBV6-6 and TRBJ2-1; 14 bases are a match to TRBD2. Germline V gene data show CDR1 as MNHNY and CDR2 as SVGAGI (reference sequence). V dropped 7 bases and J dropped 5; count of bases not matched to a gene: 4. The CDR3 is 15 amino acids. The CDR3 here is CASNGLAGGHNEQFF. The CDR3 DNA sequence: TGTGCCAGCAATGGACTAGCGGGGGGACACAATGAGCAGTTCTTC.

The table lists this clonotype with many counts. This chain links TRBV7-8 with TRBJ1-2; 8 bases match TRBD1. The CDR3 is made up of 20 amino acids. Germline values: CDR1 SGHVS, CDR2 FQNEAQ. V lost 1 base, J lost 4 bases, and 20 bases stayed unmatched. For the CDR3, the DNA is TGTGCCAGCAGCTTAGGGATCCTTGGGGACAGGCGGAACCACCCCTATGGCTACACCTTC. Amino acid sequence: CASSLGILGDRRNHPYGYTF.

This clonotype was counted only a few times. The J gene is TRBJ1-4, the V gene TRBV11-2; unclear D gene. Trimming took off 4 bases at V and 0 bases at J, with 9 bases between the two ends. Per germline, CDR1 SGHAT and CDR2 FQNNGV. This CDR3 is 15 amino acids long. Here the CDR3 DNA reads TGTGCCAGCAGCTCCAACGGGGCAACTAATGAAAAACTGTTTTTT. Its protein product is CASSSNGATNEKLFF.

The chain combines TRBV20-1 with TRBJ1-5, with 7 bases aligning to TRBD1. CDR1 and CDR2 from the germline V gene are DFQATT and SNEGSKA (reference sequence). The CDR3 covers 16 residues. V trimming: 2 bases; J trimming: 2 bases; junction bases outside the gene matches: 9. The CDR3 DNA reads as TGCAGTGCTAGACGCAGCCAGGGGGGCGGCAATCAGCCCCAGCATTTT. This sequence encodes CSARRSQGGGNQPQHF.

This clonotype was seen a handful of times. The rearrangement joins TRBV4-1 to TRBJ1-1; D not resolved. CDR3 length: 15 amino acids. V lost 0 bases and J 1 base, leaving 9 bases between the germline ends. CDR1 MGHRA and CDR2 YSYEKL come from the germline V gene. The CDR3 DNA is TGCGCCAGCAGCCAAGATCCTCGGGAGAACACTGAAGCTTTCTTT. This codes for CASSQDPRENTEAFF.